These 16 T cell receptor beta chains came from one sample sequenced in a study of shared clonotypes between healthy human individuals. Libraries were prepared by immunoSEQ multiplex PCR; TCRdb keeps only in-frame clonotypes and omits some of them. The top ten clones hold about 1.1% of a sample with just over 2,000,000 clones, about 95% of them seen once. Cells designated naive CD8 were CD45RO-negative and were positively selected for CCR7, with terminally differentiated effector memory CD45RA+ cells excluded. Sequenced sample: naive CD8+ T cells sorted from blood. The receptors shown here come from a man between 18 and 29 years old in good health.

This chain connects TRBV29-1 to TRBJ2-7; weak D call: TRBD1 (5 bases). Trimming shortened V by 8 bases and J by 6 bases, and 17 bases separated the two germline ends. The CDR3 spans 12 residues. From germline, CDR1 is SQVTM and CDR2 ANQGSEA. The chain's CDR3 is CSLTSDKGEQYF. CDR3 nucleotide sequence: TGCAGCCTTACGTCGGACAAGGGCGAGCAGTACTTC.

This clone was seen a single time. The chain has TRBV28 and TRBJ1-5; D is perhaps TRBD1 (6 bases). The V end was cut by 4 bases, the J end by 2 bases, with 21 bases between. This CDR3 spans 18 amino acids. Germline CDR1 reads MDHEN; CDR2 reads SYDVKM. CDR3 DNA sequence: TGTGCCAGCAGTTCCCTCGGAACAGGGTACGTCGGCAATCAGCCCCAGCATTTT. Protein: CASSSLGTGYVGNQPQHF. Combining the CDR3 with reference TRBV28 and TRBJ1-5 gives the whole variable domain DVKVTQSSRYLVKRTGEKVFLECVQDMDHENMFWYRQDPGLGLRLIYFSYDVKMKEKGDIPEGYSVSREKKERFSLILESASTNQTSMYLCASSSLGTGYVGNQPQHFGDGTRLSIL.

This chain links TRBV5-4 with TRBJ2-1; D gene ambiguous. The CDR3 length is 13 residues. Trimming took 3 bases from V and 3 from J, leaving 7 bases between them. Germline V lookup: CDR1 SGHNT, CDR2 YYREEE (reference sequence). The CDR3 DNA is TGTGCCAGCAGCTCGACTCTCTACAATGAGCAGTTCTTC. It codes for CASSSTLYNEQFF.

Worth noting for this clone: Within the sample, other DNA sequences also encode this same CDR3. The rearrangement joins TRBV4-1 to TRBJ2-7; D is unresolved. In germline, CDR1 is MGHRA, CDR2 YSYEKL. The V end lost 1 base, the J end lost 3 bases, and 7 bases lay between the germline ends. This CDR3 region has 13 residues. The CDR3 here is CASSQVSSYEQYF. CDR3 nucleotide sequence: TGCGCCAGCAGCCAAGTATCCAGCTACGAGCAGTACTTC.

V usage is TRBV7-9 and J usage is TRBJ1-4, with D maybe TRBD1 (5 bases). The V end lost 2 bases, the J end lost 8 bases, and 15 bases lay between the germline ends. The CDR3 consists of 15 residues. The germline V gene encodes CDR1 SEHNR and CDR2 FQNEAQ (reference sequence). This CDR3 is CASSLWDPETEKLFF. In DNA form, the CDR3 reads TGTGCCAGCAGCTTATGGGACCCGGAGACCGAAAAACTGTTTTTT. The complete variable domain, with remaining parts taken from reference TRBV7-9 and TRBJ1-4, reads DTGVSQNPRHKITKRGQNVTFRCDPISEHNRLYWYRQTLGQGPEFLTYFQNEAQLEKSRLLSDRFSAERPKGSFSTLEIQRTEQGDSAMYLCASSLWDPETEKLFFGSGTQLSVL.

J is TRBJ2-1 and V is TRBV2; D is tentatively TRBD1 or TRBD2 (5 bases each). Trimming took 1 base from V and 4 from J, leaving 14 bases between them. Germline V gene data show CDR1 as SNHLY and CDR2 as FYNNEI. The CDR3 totals 16 residues. CDR3 nucleotide sequence: TGTGCCAGCAGTGAAGGGGGGTGGGACCAATACAATGAGCAGTTCTTC. Its protein product is CASSEGGWDQYNEQFF.

The V and J genes are TRBV6-1 and TRBJ2-4, with 10 bases matching TRBD1. V was clipped by 3 bases and J by 8 bases; unmatched bases: 4. From germline, CDR1 is MNHNS and CDR2 SASEGT. The CDR3 consists of 14 residues. In DNA form, the CDR3 reads TGTGCCAGCAGTGAGGACAGGGGGAGTGACATTCAGTACTTC. Its translation is CASSEDRGSDIQYF.

V gene TRBV2 combines with J gene TRBJ1-2; the D gene is possibly TRBD1 (5 bases). This CDR3 spans 15 amino acids. Trimming pared 8 bases from V and 4 bases from J, leaving 20 bases between. Germline V gene data show CDR1 as SNHLY and CDR2 as FYNNEI. The CDR3 nucleotides are TGTGCCAGCTTGCTTTCCGGGACGCTGGGCTATGGCTACACCTTC. Its translation: CASLLSGTLGYGYTF.

Of note for this clone: The same CDR3 arises from other DNA sequences in this sample as well. The chain carries TRBV5-1 and TRBJ2-7; 8 bases agree with TRBD2. V dropped 2 bases and J dropped 1; count of bases not matched to a gene: 2. Germline CDR1 SGHRS, CDR2 YFSETQ. The CDR3 has 14 amino acids. The CDR3 protein is CASSLAGVSYEQYF. The CDR3 DNA follows: TGCGCCAGCAGCTTAGCGGGGGTGTCCTACGAGCAGTACTTC. Filled out from reference TRBV5-1 and TRBJ2-7, the complete variable domain reads KAGVTQTPRYLIKTRGQQVTLSCSPISGHRSVSWYQQTPGQGLQFLFEYFSETQRNKGNFPGRFSGRQFSNSRSEMNVSTLELGDSALYLCASSLAGVSYEQYFGPGTRLTVT.

The chain has TRBV6-5 and TRBJ2-2; the D is unclear. The V gene lost 5 bases and the J gene lost 4 bases, with 11 bases spanning the gap. The CDR3 totals 14 residues. The V gene's germline CDR1 is MNHEY and CDR2 SVGAGI. This CDR3 is CASSTQLGTGELFF. In nucleotides, the CDR3 is TGTGCCAGCAGTACCCAGCTTGGCACCGGGGAGCTGTTTTTT.

The rearrangement uses TRBV7-9 and TRBJ2-3; 9 bases align to TRBD1. The CDR3 has 15 amino acids. Germline assignment: CDR1 SEHNR and CDR2 FQNEAQ (reference sequence). V lost 3 bases, J lost 2 bases, and 3 bases stayed unmatched. Here the CDR3 DNA reads TGTGCCAGCAGCTTGCGGACAGGGGACACAGATACGCAGTATTTT. Protein: CASSLRTGDTDTQYF.

The CDR3 region has the DNA TGTGCCATCAGTGAGGGGCAAGGAGAGGCAACTGAAGCTTTCTTT. This encodes CAISEGQGEATEAFF. This rearrangement joins TRBV10-3 to TRBJ1-1; D unresolved. This CDR3 contains 15 residues. Germline V gene sequence: CDR1 ENHRY, CDR2 SYGVKD. Trimming stripped 2 bases from V and 5 bases from J, with 15 bases between.

The V gene is TRBV9, the J gene TRBJ1-5; D is uncertain. Germline loops: CDR1 SGDLS, CDR2 YYNGEE. V was clipped by 4 bases and J by 3 bases, with 11 bases between them. The CDR3 is made up of 14 amino acids. DNA for the CDR3: TGTGCCAGCAGCCTGGACGGGGTCAATCAGCCCCAGCATTTT. Its protein product is CASSLDGVNQPQHF.

Of note for this clone: Distinct nucleotide sequences in the sample also encode this CDR3. The J gene is TRBJ2-7, the V gene TRBV11-2, with D unresolved. From germline, CDR1 is SGHAT and CDR2 FQNNGV. The germline V and J ends were trimmed by 3 bases and 4 bases, with 10 bases remaining between them. This CDR3 region has 13 residues. CDR3 residues: CASSFGVPYEQYF. The CDR3 nucleotides read TGTGCCAGCAGCTTTGGGGTTCCTTACGAGCAGTACTTC.

This clone was detected once. The chain recombines TRBV5-6 with TRBJ2-7; 9 bases align to TRBD1. The CDR3 is 14 amino acids. Germline-derived CDR1 and CDR2 are SGHDT and YYEEEE. V trimming: 4 bases; J trimming: 3 bases; junction bases outside the gene matches: 5. The CDR3 loop reads CASSGWDRDYEQYF. CDR3 DNA sequence: TGTGCCAGCAGCGGGTGGGACAGGGACTACGAGCAGTACTTC.

The CDR3 DNA follows: TGTGCCAGCAGCTTAGGCAATTCCGGCCAGGGAAATCAGCCCCAGCATTTT. Translating gives CASSLGNSGQGNQPQHF. The chain uses TRBV13 and TRBJ1-5, with D possibly being TRBD1 (5 bases). Trimming stripped 0 bases from V and 4 bases from J, with 16 bases between. The CDR3 has 17 amino acids. The germline V gene has CDR1 PRHDT and CDR2 FYEKMQ (reference sequence).